This TCR beta chain was captured by sequencing in a study of blood T cell repertoires in COVID-19 (dated by TCRdb to the early 2020s). At the level of the whole study: Samples from collaborators originated in the United States, Italy and Spain and spanned both the acute and convalescent phases of COVID-19. The prospective study material was composed of cDNA or gDNA derived from T cells, B-cell-depleted T cells, or PBMCs. Subjects who had been exposed to COVID-19, were actively infected with it, or had recovered from it provided the deeply sampled blood TCRbeta repertoires that made up the dataset. The repertoires were released in a freely available public database meant as a resource for research on the immune response to SARS-CoV-2. Samples came from the ongoing ImmuneRACE study (first 160 participants) plus 1,254 subjects from 6 global collaborators. Nearly every sample came with metadata listing a de-identified subject ID, COVID-19 status, age in years and sex. Where HLA class I and class II types were available, the types were taken from metadata supplied by the sample provider, not from assay-based typing.

The immunoSEQ Assay, a bias-controlled multiplex PCR, was used to amplify TCRbeta CDR3 regions from genomic DNA. As for the original processing: Nucleated cell counts per sample were estimated from amplification of reference gene primers within the assay. To quantify the absolute abundance of each unique TCRbeta CDR3 rearrangement, sequence reads were collapsed and filtered. For each sample, productive Simpson clonality was calculated by taking the square root of Simpson's diversity index across productive rearrangements. What TCRdb holds here is the immuneACCESS table cut down to in-frame rearrangements. Part of the clones is not present; checked against another copy, under half of the missing clones reflect an unresolved V gene, and the others are unexplained. V and J calls and clone size are those listed in that table; D and trimming were worked out from the DNA. Counted in this sample were roughly 65,000 clones; about 81% of them appeared once. 15% to 18% of the sample comes from the top ten.

This clone was observed a handful of times. What antigen it recognizes has not been identified. No qualities accompany the bases; no much larger clone lies one base away. Each collaborating institution followed its own protocols to collect whole blood in K2EDTA tubes. For TCRbeta analysis, collaborator samples were shipped as frozen whole blood, as isolated PBMCs, or as DNA extracted from either sample type. The paper's findings and limits, for the study overall: Clinical and demographic metadata were provided uncurated, with the amount varying by source and participant.

Trimming costs V 1 base and J 0 bases, and their ends lie 7 bases apart. Counted from cysteine to phenylalanine, this CDR3 has 14 amino acids. The DNA shown is the 42-base CDR3, in frame from base 1. CDR1 and CDR2, per the germline V gene, are SGHTA and FQGTGA. This sequence was found in a man older than 75 with acute or convalescent COVID-19. Sequenced: peripheral blood. Recombination joined TRBV7-3 with TRBJ2-7; 6 matching bases give a weak D call of TRBD2. The CDR3 here reads CASSLRGGSYEQYF. The nucleotide sequence is given as TGTGCCAGCAGCTTAAGGGGAGGCTCCTACGAGCAGTACTTC.